This entry lists 7 T cell receptor beta chains sequenced from one sample in a study of blood T cell repertoires in COVID-19. Only in-frame clones appear in the TCRdb table, and some are missing; sequencing was by immunoSEQ multiplex PCR. The profile shows about 140,000 clones, about 79% of them singletons. The sequenced material came from peripheral blood. These receptors were collected from a man aged 55 to 70 with active or convalescent COVID-19.

V is TRBV12-5 and J is TRBJ1-1; 8 bases are shared with TRBD1. Per the germline V gene, CDR1 is LGHNT and CDR2 is FRNRAP. The length of the CDR3 is 14 residues. Trimming cost V 1 base and J 4 bases; bases outside gene matches: 2. In DNA, the CDR3 is TGTGCTAGTGGTTTGGGGACAGGGTCCACTGAAGCTTTCTTT. Protein product: CASGLGTGSTEAFF.

The gene calls are TRBV4-1 and TRBJ1-5, with a tentative D call TRBD1 (5 bases). Per germline, CDR1 MGHRA and CDR2 YSYEKL. The CDR3 is 17 residues long. Trimming took off 3 bases at V and 4 bases at J, with 19 bases between the two ends. This CDR3 reads CASSQVGGRQRNQPQHF. CDR3 in DNA: TGCGCCAGCAGCCAGGTGGGGGGTCGACAGAGAAATCAGCCCCAGCATTTT.

The CDR3 DNA is TGTGCCAGCAGCTTAGCCAGCGGGAGGCCGTACAATGAGCAGTTCTTC. Its translation is CASSLASGRPYNEQFF. This chain joins TRBV7-8 and TRBJ2-1, with 9 bases fitting TRBD2. CDR1 is SGHVS and CDR2 is FQNEAQ in the germline V gene. The CDR3 runs 16 residues. V trimming: 0 bases; J trimming: 4 bases; junction bases outside the gene matches: 4.

This chain joins TRBV5-1 and TRBJ1-1; TRBD1 agrees at 9 bases. The germline CDR1 and CDR2 sequences are SGHRS and YFSETQ. J lost 3 bases, V lost 4 bases, and 10 bases had no gene match. This CDR3 region has 16 residues. The CDR3 DNA follows: TGCGCCAGCAGCCTGGATTGGACAGGGGCCTACACTGAAGCTTTCTTT. Amino acid sequence: CASSLDWTGAYTEAFF.

The rearrangement joins TRBV6-5 to TRBJ1-2; possibly TRBD1 for D (5 bases). CDR1 and CDR2 from the germline V gene are MNHEY and SVGAGI. Trimming pared 2 bases from V and 6 bases from J, leaving 13 bases between. CDR3 length: 14 amino acids. CDR3 protein: CASSYARDEDGYTF. CDR3 DNA: TGTGCCAGCAGTTACGCCAGGGATGAGGATGGCTACACCTTC.

The V call is TRBV18, the J call TRBJ1-2, with D perhaps matching TRBD1 (5 bases). Germline loops: CDR1 KGHSH, CDR2 LQKENI. The V gene lost 1 base and the J gene lost 6 bases, with 15 bases spanning the gap. The CDR3 consists of 15 residues. Here the CDR3 DNA reads TGTGCCAGCTCACCACTTGACGGGGGAAGTCATGGCTACACCTTC. It encodes CASSPLDGGSHGYTF.

The J gene is TRBJ1-2, the V gene TRBV5-1; D gene ambiguous. The length of the CDR3 is 13 residues. Germline lookup yields CDR1 SGHRS and CDR2 YFSETQ. V was pared by 0 bases and J by 6 bases, with 9 bases between. In nucleotides, the CDR3 is TGCGCCAGCAGCTTGGACGGGTGGGATGGCTACACCTTC. This gives the protein CASSLDGWDGYTF. Supplemented by reference TRBV5-1 and TRBJ1-2, the full variable domain reads KAGVTQTPRYLIKTRGQQVTLSCSPISGHRSVSWYQQTPGQGLQFLFEYFSETQRNKGNFPGRFSGRQFSNSRSEMNVSTLELGDSALYLCASSLDGWDGYTFGSGTRLTVV.